This TCR beta chain was captured in a study of tumor and adjacent non-tumor tissue in lung cancer. Three rounds of nested PCR, following a modified ARM-PCR protocol, produced the TCRbeta library. From the multiplex PCR reads, TCRdb called clonotypes with MiXCR, one entry per CDR3 protein. The top ten clones hold under 50% of a sample with 70,000 to 95,000 distinct CDR3 sequences, around 80% of them seen once. CDR3 size: 15 residues. Trimming stripped 9 bases from V and 1 base from J, with 13 bases between. This sample's RNA came from whole unsorted tissue. Distant lung tissue was collected more than 3 cm away from the tumor edge. Between August and November 2014, newly diagnosed, chemotherapy-naive lung cancer patients underwent thoracic surgery in China.

Sequences were obtained from distant non-tumor lung tissue. This rearrangement joins TRBV12-3 or TRBV12-4 to TRBJ1-6, with unresolved D. The receptor was derived from a man between 65 and 79 years old with non-small cell lung cancer. In DNA form, the CDR3 reads TGTGCCAGGAGTGGAGGGAGGTCCTATAATTCACCCCTCCACTTT. Translating gives CARSGGRSYNSPLHF.